Detailed here is one TCR beta chain. The sample originates from a study of T cell changes during pregnancy in multiple sclerosis. After removal of 5 bases from V and 9 bases from J, the junction contained 3 bases not matched to a gene. This CDR3 is 11 amino acids long. CDR1 is DFQATT and CDR2 is SNEGSKA in the germline V gene (reference sequence). Method: immunoSEQ multiplex PCR; TCRdb's copy keeps in-frame clones and lacks some. The repertoire includes roughly 37,000 clones, over 80% of them detected once, and about 27% sits in the top ten. The sample consisted of CD8+ T cells from peripheral blood mononuclear cells, taken before pregnancy. The rearrangement joins TRBV20-1 to TRBJ2-4; 8 bases match TRBD2. This clonotype was sampled from a female donor with multiple sclerosis, enrolled in a pregnancy study. The CDR3 coding sequence is TGCAGTGCTTCCGGGGGGGTCATTCAGTACTTC. This gives the protein CSASGGVIQYF.